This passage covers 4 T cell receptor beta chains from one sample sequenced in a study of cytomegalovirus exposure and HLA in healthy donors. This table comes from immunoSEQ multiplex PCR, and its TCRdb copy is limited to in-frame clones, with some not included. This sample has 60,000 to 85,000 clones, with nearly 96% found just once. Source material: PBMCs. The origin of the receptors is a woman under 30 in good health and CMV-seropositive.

CDR3 nucleotides: TGCGCCAGCAGCCAAAGGGCGGGAGGTGCCTACGAGCAGTACTTC. This codes for CASSQRAGGAYEQYF. The V call is TRBV4-3, the J call TRBJ2-7; 8 bases line up with TRBD2. V trimming: 2 bases; J trimming: 2 bases; junction bases outside the gene matches: 5. CDR1 and CDR2 from the germline V gene are LGHNA and YSLEER. This CDR3 region has 15 residues.

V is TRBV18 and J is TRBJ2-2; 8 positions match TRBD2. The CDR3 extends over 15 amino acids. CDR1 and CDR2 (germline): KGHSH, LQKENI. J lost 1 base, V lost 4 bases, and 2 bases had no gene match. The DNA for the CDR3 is TGTGCCAGCTCACGTCTAGCGGGGAACACCGGGGAGCTGTTTTTT. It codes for CASSRLAGNTGELFF.

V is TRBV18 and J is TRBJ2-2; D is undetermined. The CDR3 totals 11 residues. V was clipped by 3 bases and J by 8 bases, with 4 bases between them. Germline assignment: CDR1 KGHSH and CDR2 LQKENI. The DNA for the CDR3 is TGTGCCAGCTCACCCTTGGGGGAGCTGTTTTTT. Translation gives CASSPLGELFF.

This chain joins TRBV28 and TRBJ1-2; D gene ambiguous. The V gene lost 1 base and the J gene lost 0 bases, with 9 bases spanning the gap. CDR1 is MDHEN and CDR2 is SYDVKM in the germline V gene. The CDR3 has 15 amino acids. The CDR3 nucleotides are TGTGCCAGCAGTTTATTAGTGCCGGCTAACTATGGCTACACCTTC. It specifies CASSLLVPANYGYTF.